This T cell receptor (beta chain) was captured in a study of T-cell memory formation after mild COVID-19. Study context: Clusters of TCRs were largely donor specific.

Notes on this clonotype: As yet, its antigen is unknown.

The 5'RACE method, run with constant-segment primers, produced TCR alpha and TCR beta cDNA libraries (carrying sample barcodes and UMIs). TCRdb recomputed calls from the 5' RACE reads with MiXCR, one row per CDR3 protein. This sample has around 200,000 distinct CDR3 sequences; 10% occur once, and the top ten carry 3%. Looked up from germline, CDR1 is SGHKS and CDR2 is YYEKEE (reference sequence). The V end was cut by 0 bases, the J end by 10 bases, with 11 bases between. The CDR3 is 14 amino acids. Regarding the study as a whole: Chiefly within CM and EM were the contracting CD4+ clones; CD8+ ones were within EMRA.

This TCR came from a man between 18 and 35 years old who had mild COVID-19 (a few samples of this study predate the infection). Cell type and time point are not known. The sequenced sample was PBMCs or a T cell subset sorted from them (not recorded which). The chain links TRBV5-5 to TRBJ1-6, with D unclear. The CDR3 DNA sequence: TGTGCCAGCAGCTTGGCGGGCGTACGCTCACCCCTCCACTTT. It yields the protein CASSLAGVRSPLHF.